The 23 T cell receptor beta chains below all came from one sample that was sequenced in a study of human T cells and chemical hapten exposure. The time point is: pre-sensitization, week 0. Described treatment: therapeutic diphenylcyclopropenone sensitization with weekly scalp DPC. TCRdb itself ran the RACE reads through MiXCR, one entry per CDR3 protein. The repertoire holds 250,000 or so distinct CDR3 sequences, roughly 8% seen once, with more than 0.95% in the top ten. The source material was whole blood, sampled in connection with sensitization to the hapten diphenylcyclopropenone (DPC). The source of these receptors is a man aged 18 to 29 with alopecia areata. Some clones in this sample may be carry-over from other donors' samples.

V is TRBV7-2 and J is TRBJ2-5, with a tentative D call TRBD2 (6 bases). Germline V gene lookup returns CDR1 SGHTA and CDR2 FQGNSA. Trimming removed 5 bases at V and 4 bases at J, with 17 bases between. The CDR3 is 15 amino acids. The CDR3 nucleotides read TGTGCCAGCAGCCAACCCCCGGAGGGGCGAGAGACCCAGTACTTC. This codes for CASSQPPEGRETQYF.

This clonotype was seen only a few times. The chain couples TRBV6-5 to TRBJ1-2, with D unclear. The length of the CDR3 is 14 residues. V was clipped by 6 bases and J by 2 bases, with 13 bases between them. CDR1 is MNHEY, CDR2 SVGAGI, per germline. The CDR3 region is CASSRTENNYGYTF. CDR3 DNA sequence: TGTGCCAGCAGCCGTACAGAAAACAACTATGGCTACACCTTC.

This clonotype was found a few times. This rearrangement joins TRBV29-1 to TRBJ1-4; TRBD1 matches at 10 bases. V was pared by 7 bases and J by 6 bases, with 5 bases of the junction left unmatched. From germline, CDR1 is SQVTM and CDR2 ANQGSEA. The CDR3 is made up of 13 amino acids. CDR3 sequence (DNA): TGCAGCGCTGGGACAGGGGCGTATGAAAAACTGTTTTTT. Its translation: CSAGTGAYEKLFF.

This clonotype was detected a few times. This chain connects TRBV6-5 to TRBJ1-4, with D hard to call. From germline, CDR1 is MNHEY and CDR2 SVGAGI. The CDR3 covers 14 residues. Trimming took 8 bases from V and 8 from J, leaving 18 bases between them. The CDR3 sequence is CASGPGSLDEKLFF. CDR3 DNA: TGTGCCAGCGGGCCAGGCTCACTGGACGAAAAACTGTTTTTT.

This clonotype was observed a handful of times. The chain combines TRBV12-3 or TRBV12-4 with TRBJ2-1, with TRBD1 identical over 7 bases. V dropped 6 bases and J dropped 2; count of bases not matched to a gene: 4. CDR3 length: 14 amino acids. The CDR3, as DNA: TGTGCCAGCAGGATGACAGGGCCCTACAATGAGCAGTTCTTC. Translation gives CASRMTGPYNEQFF.

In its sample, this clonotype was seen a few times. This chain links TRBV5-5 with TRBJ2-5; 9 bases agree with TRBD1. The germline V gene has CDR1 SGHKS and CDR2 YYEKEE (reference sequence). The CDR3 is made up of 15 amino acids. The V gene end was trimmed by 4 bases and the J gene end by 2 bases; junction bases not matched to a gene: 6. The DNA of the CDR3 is TGTGCCAGCAGCCCGGGACAGGGCGTACAAGAGACCCAGTACTTC. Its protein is CASSPGQGVQETQYF.

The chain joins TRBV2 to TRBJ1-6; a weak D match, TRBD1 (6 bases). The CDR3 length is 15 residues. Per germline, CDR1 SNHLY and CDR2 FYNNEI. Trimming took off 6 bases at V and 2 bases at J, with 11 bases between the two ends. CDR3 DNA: TGTGCCAGCAGGGAGTACAGGGCCTATAATTCACCCCTCCACTTT. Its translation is CASREYRAYNSPLHF. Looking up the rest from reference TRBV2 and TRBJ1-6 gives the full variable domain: EPEVTQTPSHQVTQMGQEVILRCVPISNHLYFYWYRQILGQKVEFLVSFYNNEISEKSEIFDDQFSVERPDGSNFTLKIRSTKLEDSAMYFCASREYRAYNSPLHFGNGTRLTVT.

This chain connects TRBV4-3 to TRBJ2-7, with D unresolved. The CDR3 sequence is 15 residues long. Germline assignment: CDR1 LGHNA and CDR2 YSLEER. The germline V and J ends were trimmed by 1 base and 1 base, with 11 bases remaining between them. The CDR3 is CASSQAVGTSYEQYF. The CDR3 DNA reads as TGCGCCAGCAGCCAAGCGGTTGGAACGTCCTACGAGCAGTACTTC.

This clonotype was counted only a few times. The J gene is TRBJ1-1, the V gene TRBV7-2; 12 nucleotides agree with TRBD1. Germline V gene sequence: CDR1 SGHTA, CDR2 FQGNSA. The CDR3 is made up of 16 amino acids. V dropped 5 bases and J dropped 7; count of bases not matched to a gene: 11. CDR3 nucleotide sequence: TGTGCCAGCAGCCCAGCCGGGACAGGGGGCAACGGTGAAGCTTTCTTT. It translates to CASSPAGTGGNGEAFF.

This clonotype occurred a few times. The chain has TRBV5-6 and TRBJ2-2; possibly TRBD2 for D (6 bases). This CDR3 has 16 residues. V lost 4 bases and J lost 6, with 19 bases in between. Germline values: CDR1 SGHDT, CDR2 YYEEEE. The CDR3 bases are TGTGCCAGCAGCCCGAACGGGGGAAGTGAGGCCGGGGAGCTGTTTTTT. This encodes CASSPNGGSEAGELFF.

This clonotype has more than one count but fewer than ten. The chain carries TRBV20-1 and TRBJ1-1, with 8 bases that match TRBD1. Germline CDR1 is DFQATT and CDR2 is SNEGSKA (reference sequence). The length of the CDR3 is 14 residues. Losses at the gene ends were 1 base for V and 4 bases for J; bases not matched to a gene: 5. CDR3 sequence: CSARAPDRATEAFF. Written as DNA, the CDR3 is TGCAGTGCTAGAGCCCCGGACAGGGCCACTGAAGCTTTCTTT.

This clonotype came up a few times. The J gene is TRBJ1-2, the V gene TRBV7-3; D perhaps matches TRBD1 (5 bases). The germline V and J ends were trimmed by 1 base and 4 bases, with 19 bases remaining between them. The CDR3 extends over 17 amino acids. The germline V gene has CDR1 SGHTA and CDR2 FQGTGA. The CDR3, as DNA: TGTGCCAGCAGCTTAATTGGGTCGGCAGGGATGGTCTATGGCTACACCTTC. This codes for CASSLIGSAGMVYGYTF.

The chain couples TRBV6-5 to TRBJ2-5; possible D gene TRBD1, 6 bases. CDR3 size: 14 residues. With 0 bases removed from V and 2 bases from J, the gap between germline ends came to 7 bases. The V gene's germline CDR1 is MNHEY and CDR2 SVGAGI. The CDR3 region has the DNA TGTGCCAGCAGTTACTCTGGACAGCAAGAGACCCAGTACTTC. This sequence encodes CASSYSGQQETQYF.

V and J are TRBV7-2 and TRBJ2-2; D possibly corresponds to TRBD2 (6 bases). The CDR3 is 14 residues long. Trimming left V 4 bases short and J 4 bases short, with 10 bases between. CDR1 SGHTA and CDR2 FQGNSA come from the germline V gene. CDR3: CASSSRRATGELFF. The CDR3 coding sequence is TGTGCCAGCAGCTCGAGGAGGGCCACCGGGGAGCTGTTTTTT.

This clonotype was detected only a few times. The CDR3 bases are TGTGCCAGCAGTTATAGGCCCATGACAGAAGCTTTCTTT. Protein product: CASSYRPMTEAFF. This chain uses TRBV6-2 or TRBV6-3 with TRBJ1-1; no definite D call. Germline CDR1 reads MNHEY; CDR2 reads SVGEGT. V was pared by 3 bases and J by 8 bases, with 13 bases between. CDR3 length: 13 residues.

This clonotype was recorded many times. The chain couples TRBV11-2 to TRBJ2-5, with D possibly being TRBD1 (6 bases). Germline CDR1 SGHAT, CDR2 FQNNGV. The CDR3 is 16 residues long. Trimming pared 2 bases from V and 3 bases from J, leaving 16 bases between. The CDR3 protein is CASSLWQGNAEETQYF. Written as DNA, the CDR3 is TGTGCCAGCAGCTTATGGCAGGGGAACGCCGAAGAGACCCAGTACTTC.

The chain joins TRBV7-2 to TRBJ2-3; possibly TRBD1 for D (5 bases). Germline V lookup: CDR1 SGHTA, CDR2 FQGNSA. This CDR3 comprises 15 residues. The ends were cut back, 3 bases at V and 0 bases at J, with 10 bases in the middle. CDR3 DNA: TGTGCCAGCAGCTTGACAGTCATTAGCACAGATACGCAGTATTTT. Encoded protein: CASSLTVISTDTQYF.

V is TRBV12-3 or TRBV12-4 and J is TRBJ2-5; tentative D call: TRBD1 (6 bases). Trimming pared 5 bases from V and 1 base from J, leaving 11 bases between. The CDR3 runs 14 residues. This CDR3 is CASSPIRGQETQYF. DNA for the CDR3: TGTGCCAGCAGTCCCATCAGGGGCCAAGAGACCCAGTACTTC.

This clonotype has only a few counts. Here the CDR3 DNA reads TGCGCCAGCAGTGGGACAGGGGGCATCATAGATACGCAGTATTTT. This encodes CASSGTGGIIDTQYF. The chain links TRBV4-3 to TRBJ2-3; 12 bases agree with TRBD1. The junction had 6 bases not matched to a gene; V was cut back by 6 bases and J by 5 bases. The CDR3 runs 15 residues. Germline V lookup: CDR1 LGHNA, CDR2 YSLEER.

CDR3 nucleotides: TGTGCCAGCTGTCCGGGACGGGATAATTCACCCCTCCACTTT. This sequence encodes CASCPGRDNSPLHF. V usage is TRBV18 and J usage is TRBJ1-6; possibly TRBD1 for D (5 bases). The V and J ends lost 7 bases and 5 bases respectively, with 12 bases between them. Germline assignment: CDR1 KGHSH and CDR2 LQKENI. CDR3 size: 14 residues.

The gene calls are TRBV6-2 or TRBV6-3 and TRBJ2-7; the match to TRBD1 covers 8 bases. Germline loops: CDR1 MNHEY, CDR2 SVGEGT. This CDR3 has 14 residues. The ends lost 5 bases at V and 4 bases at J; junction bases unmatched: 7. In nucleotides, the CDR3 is TGTGCCAGCAGTCGACAGGGGCTTCGGTACGAGCAGTACGTC. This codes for CASSRQGLRYEQYV.

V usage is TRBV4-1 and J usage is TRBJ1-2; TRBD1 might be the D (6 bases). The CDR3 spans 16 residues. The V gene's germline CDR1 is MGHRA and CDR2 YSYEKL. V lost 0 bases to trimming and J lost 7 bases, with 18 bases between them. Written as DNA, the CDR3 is TGCGCCAGCAGCCAAGAAGGGGACCGGACAGCGATTGGCTACACCTTC. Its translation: CASSQEGDRTAIGYTF.

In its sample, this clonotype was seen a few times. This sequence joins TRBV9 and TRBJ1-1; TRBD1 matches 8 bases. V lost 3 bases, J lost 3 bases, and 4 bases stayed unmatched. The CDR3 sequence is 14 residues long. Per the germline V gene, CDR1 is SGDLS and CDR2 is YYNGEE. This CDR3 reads CASSGQGAYTEAFF. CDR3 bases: TGTGCCAGCAGCGGGCAGGGGGCCTACACTGAAGCTTTCTTT.